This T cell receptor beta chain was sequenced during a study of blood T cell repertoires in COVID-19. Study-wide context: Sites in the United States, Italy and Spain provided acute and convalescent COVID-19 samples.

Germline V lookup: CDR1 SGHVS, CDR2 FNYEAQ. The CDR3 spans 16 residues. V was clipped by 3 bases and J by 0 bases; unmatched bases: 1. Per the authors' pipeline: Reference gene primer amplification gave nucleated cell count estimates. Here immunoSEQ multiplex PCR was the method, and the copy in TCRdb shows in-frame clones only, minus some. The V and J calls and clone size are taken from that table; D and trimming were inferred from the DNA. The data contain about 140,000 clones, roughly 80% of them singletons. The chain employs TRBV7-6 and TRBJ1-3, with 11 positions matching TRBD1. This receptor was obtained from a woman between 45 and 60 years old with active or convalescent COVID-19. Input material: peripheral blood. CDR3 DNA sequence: TGTGCCAGCAGCTTGGGGACAGGGGGCTCTGGAAACACCATATATTTT. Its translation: CASSLGTGGSGNTIYF.